This T cell receptor beta chain was recovered during a study of T cell responses to AZD1222 COVID-19 vaccine. The CDR3 has 20 residues. Germline CDR1 KGHDR, CDR2 SFDVKD. Assay: immunoSEQ multiplex PCR; the TCRdb copy retains only in-frame clones and omits some. The table shows 92,000 or so clones, with roughly 87% occurring only once. V gene TRBV24-1 combines with J gene TRBJ2-6; TRBD1 agrees at 11 bases. The clonotype originates from an adult in good health. The sequencing here drew on peripheral blood, taken on day 0 of AZD1222 vaccination. CDR3 nucleotides: TGTACGGAATATTATGGGACAGGGGGTGACAAGCACTCTGGGGCCAACGTCCTGACTTTC. As protein: CTEYYGTGGDKHSGANVLTF.